The text below deals with one T cell receptor beta chain. PCR was performed a second time for about 6 to 12 cycles using a sample-barcoded 5' primer and a J-beta primer mix. Unique molecular identifiers of 12 random nucleotides labeled each cDNA. TCRdb analysed the 5' RACE reads with MiXCR anew, one entry per CDR3 protein. The sample holds 750,000 or so distinct CDR3 sequences; around 25% are singletons and the top ten take roughly a tenth. This entry belongs to a study of blood T cells in healthy people across ages. A further study also used this sample, focusing on T cells of mothers and their children.

Sequenced: blood. This sequence originates from a boy aged 5-17 years in good health.

CDR3 amino acids: CSVEAGDRDEQFF. CDR3 coding DNA: TGCAGCGTTGAGGCGGGAGATAGAGATGAGCAGTTCTTC. The chain couples TRBV29-1 to TRBJ2-1; 7 bases line up with TRBD2. V shed 3 bases, J shed 8 bases, and the junction held 7 bases outside the gene matches. Germline V gene sequence: CDR1 SQVTM, CDR2 ANQGSEA. This CDR3 is 13 amino acids long.